This T cell receptor beta chain was identified during a study of blood T cell repertoires in COVID-19 (dated by TCRdb to the early 2020s). A note on the overall study: Samples covering the acute and convalescent phases of COVID-19 were provided by collaborators in the United States, Italy and Spain. The material from the prospective study consisted of cDNA or gDNA derived from T cells, B-cell-depleted T cells, or PBMCs. Subjects who had been exposed to COVID-19, were actively infected with it, or had recovered from it provided the deeply sampled blood TCRbeta repertoires that made up the dataset. A freely available public database, intended as a resource for researchers studying the immune response to SARS-CoV-2, is where the repertoires were released. Samples were obtained from the ongoing ImmuneRACE study (first 160 participants) and from approximately 1,200 subjects provided by 6 global collaborators. Sample metadata almost always included a de-identified subject ID, COVID-19 status, age in years and sex. Where available, HLA class I and class II types were taken from metadata supplied by the sample provider and were not determined by assay-based typing.

Each collaborating institution followed its own protocols to collect whole blood in K2EDTA tubes. For TCRbeta analysis, collaborator samples were shipped as frozen whole blood, as isolated PBMCs, or as DNA extracted from either sample type. TCRbeta CDR3 regions were amplified from genomic DNA using the immunoSEQ Assay, a bias-controlled multiplex PCR. The paper's processing steps were these. The number of nucleated cells in each sample was estimated from the amplification of reference gene primers within the assay. Sequence reads were collapsed and filtered to measure the absolute abundance of every unique TCRbeta CDR3 rearrangement. For each sample, productive Simpson clonality was calculated by taking the square root of Simpson's diversity index across productive rearrangements. TCRdb mirrors the immuneACCESS table, restricted to in-frame sequences. Some clones are absent from its copies; in checked studies, under half trace to an unresolved V gene, and the reason for the others is unknown. Clone size and the V and J calls come from that table; the DNA yielded D and trimming. Present in this sample are roughly 38,000 clones, over 65% of which were seen just once. Roughly 2% of the sample belongs to the ten largest clones.

The study at large found these results: The amount of clinical and demographic metadata varied by source and participant and was provided uncurated.

V is cut back by 7 bases and J by 7 bases, with 10 bases in the junction unmatched. The CDR1 and CDR2 encoded by the germline V gene (reference sequence) are MNHEY and SMNVEV. CDR3 length: 16 amino acids, cysteine to phenylalanine. The kept DNA is CDR3 alone, 48 bases in frame from the first base. Turning to this clone: The target of this receptor is not known. No much larger clone exists at a distance of one base, and base qualities are not known.

Sequencing input: peripheral blood. In this chain, TRBV27 is recombined with TRBJ2-7, with 16 bases in between that match TRBD2. The sequence derives from a man in his sixties with active COVID-19. The nucleotide sequence is given as TGTGCCAGCACCCCGGGACTAGCGGGAGGGCCGGGGGAGCAGTACTTC. Its protein product is CASTPGLAGGPGEQYF.